The 17 T cell receptor beta chains below were found in one sample sequenced in a study of T-cell memory formation after mild COVID-19. TCRdb processed the 5' RACE reads anew with MiXCR; each CDR3 protein has one entry. The data show under 600,000 distinct CDR3 sequences, 20% to 25% seen once. What was sequenced was PBMCs or a T cell subset sorted from them (not recorded which). Receptors originate from an adult woman who had mild COVID-19 (a few samples of this study predate the infection). Cell type and time point are not known.

The V and J genes are TRBV7-9 and TRBJ1-5; 7 bases map to TRBD1. V shed 5 bases, J shed 8 bases, and the junction held 3 bases outside the gene matches. The CDR3 is 12 residues long. From germline, CDR1 is SEHNR and CDR2 FQNEAQ (reference sequence). CDR3 amino acids: CASSLQGKPQHF. The CDR3 DNA is TGTGCCAGCAGCCTACAGGGGAAGCCCCAGCATTTT.

This clonotype was detected only a few times. The chain combines TRBV3-1 with TRBJ1-2; no clear D gene. The V gene lost 0 bases and the J gene lost 4 bases, with 3 bases spanning the gap. The germline V gene has CDR1 LGHDT and CDR2 YNNKEL (reference sequence). CDR3 length equals 12 residues. The CDR3 reads CASSQEVYGYTF. DNA for the CDR3: TGTGCCAGCAGCCAAGAGGTCTATGGCTACACCTTC. The variable domain in full, completed from reference TRBV3-1 and TRBJ1-2, reads DTAVSQTPKYLVTQMGNDKSIKCEQNLGHDTMYWYKQDSKKFLKIMFSYNNKELIINETVPNRFSPKSPDKAHLNLHINSLELGDSAVYFCASSQEVYGYTFGSGTRLTVV.

J is TRBJ2-1 and V is TRBV30, with 7 positions matching TRBD1. Trimming at V came to 8 bases and at J to 7 bases, leaving 5 bases not matched to a gene. CDR3 size: 11 residues. Germline assignment: CDR1 GTSNPN and CDR2 SVGIG (reference sequence). The CDR3 is CAGYRGNEQFF. The CDR3 DNA is TGTGCCGGCTACAGGGGTAATGAGCAGTTCTTC. Together with reference TRBV30 and TRBJ2-1, the CDR3 gives the full variable domain: SQTIHQWPATLVQPVGSPLSLECTVEGTSNPNLYWYRQAAGRGLQLLFYSVGIGQISSEVPQNLSASRPQDRQFILSSKKLLLSDSGFYLCAGYRGNEQFFGPGTRLTVL.

V gene TRBV12-3 or TRBV12-4 combines with J gene TRBJ2-7; tentative D call: TRBD1 (6 bases). The CDR3 contains 12 residues. Trimming took 10 bases from V and 3 from J, leaving 13 bases between them. The CDR3 nucleotides are TGTGCCACCTCCCGGGACAACTACGAGCAGTACTTC. This codes for CATSRDNYEQYF.

In this sample, this clonotype turned up a few times. The CDR3 spells CATSRTGGITNYGYTF. For the CDR3, the DNA is TGTGCCACCAGCAGGACAGGGGGCATTACTAACTATGGCTACACCTTC. V is TRBV15 and J is TRBJ1-2, with 10 bases aligning to TRBD1. V shed 3 bases and J 0 bases; nucleotides not matched to a gene: 4. In germline, CDR1 is LNHNV, CDR2 YYDKDF (reference sequence). The CDR3 extends over 16 amino acids.

This clonotype showed up just a few times. The rearrangement uses TRBV5-1 and TRBJ2-7; D is unresolved. V shed 0 bases and J shed 3 bases, with 13 bases lying between them. The CDR3 is made up of 15 amino acids. Germline V gene lookup returns CDR1 SGHRS and CDR2 YFSETQ. CDR3 DNA: TGCGCCAGCAGCTTGGCCTCTCTTGGCGGCTACGAGCAGTACTTC. It encodes CASSLASLGGYEQYF.

This clonotype appeared a few times. The rearrangement joins TRBV6-1 to TRBJ2-1; D is uncertain. Germline lookup yields CDR1 MNHNS and CDR2 SASEGT. Trimming removed 6 bases from V and 0 bases from J, with 12 bases in between. The CDR3 has 15 amino acids. The CDR3 is CASSISRTSYNEQFF. The DNA for the CDR3 is TGTGCCAGCAGCATCTCCCGCACCTCCTACAATGAGCAGTTCTTC.

There are many counts of this clonotype. CDR3 bases: TGTGCCAGCAGCTCCCGGACAGGAGACACTGAAGCTTTCTTT. It yields the protein CASSSRTGDTEAFF. This rearrangement joins TRBV7-8 to TRBJ1-1; the match to TRBD1 covers 7 bases. Unmatched junction bases numbered 5, after V lost 4 bases and J lost 3 bases. Germline CDR1 is SGHVS and CDR2 is FQNEAQ. The CDR3 length is 14 residues.

V and J are TRBV7-2 and TRBJ1-2; D remains unclear. Trimming stripped 5 bases from V and 3 bases from J, with 16 bases between. In germline, CDR1 is SGHTA, CDR2 FQGNSA. This CDR3 contains 15 residues. The DNA of the CDR3 is TGTGCCAGCAGCCTCGTGTCCTGGCAGGACTATGGCTACACCTTC. As protein: CASSLVSWQDYGYTF. Combining the CDR3 with reference TRBV7-2 and TRBJ1-2 gives the whole variable domain GAGVSQSPSNKVTEKGKDVELRCDPISGHTALYWYRQSLGQGLEFLIYFQGNSAPDKSGLPSDRFSAERTGGSVSTLTIQRTQQEDSAVYLCASSLVSWQDYGYTFGSGTRLTVV.

This clonotype has a handful of counts. The chain uses TRBV20-1 and TRBJ2-4; 12 nucleotides line up with TRBD2. V lost 4 bases, J lost 9 bases, and 10 bases stayed unmatched. CDR3 size: 15 residues. Germline loops: CDR1 DFQATT, CDR2 SNEGSKA (reference sequence). The CDR3: CSATLAGGPPGIQYF. CDR3 coding DNA: TGCAGTGCTACCCTAGCGGGAGGGCCGCCCGGCATTCAGTACTTC.

This clonotype turned up a few times. This chain links TRBV7-2 with TRBJ1-1; D remains unclear. The germline gives CDR1 SGHTA, CDR2 FQGNSA. V lost 1 base, J lost 1 base, and 4 bases lay in between. The CDR3 loop spans 13 amino acids. The DNA of the CDR3 is TGTGCCAGCAGCTTAGTTAAGAACACTGAAGCTTTCTTT. It specifies CASSLVKNTEAFF.

The chain links TRBV27 to TRBJ1-1; 7 positions match TRBD1. Trimming cost V 8 bases and J 6 bases; bases outside gene matches: 12. The CDR3 has 14 residues. Germline CDR1 is MNHEY and CDR2 is SMNVEV (reference sequence). The DNA of the CDR3 is TGTGCCAGCGGAGGAGACAGGGATTGGTCTGAAGCTTTCTTT. Translating it yields CASGGDRDWSEAFF.

This clonotype was recorded a few times. The chain joins TRBV7-9 to TRBJ1-1; unclear D gene. CDR1 and CDR2 from the germline V gene are SEHNR and FQNEAQ (reference sequence). The CDR3 extends over 10 amino acids. V was cut by 10 bases and J by 3 bases, with 6 bases left in between. This CDR3 reads CATRDTEAFF. CDR3 DNA sequence: TGTGCCACCCGGGACACTGAAGCTTTCTTT.

The table lists this clonotype with many counts. The chain carries TRBV7-9 and TRBJ2-7; D is unresolved. CDR1 is SEHNR and CDR2 is FQNEAQ in the germline V gene (reference sequence). This CDR3 spans 15 amino acids. Trimming left V 4 bases short and J 0 bases short, with 13 bases between. The CDR3 region is CASSSPRQRSYEQYF. The CDR3 coding sequence is TGTGCCAGCAGCTCCCCGAGACAACGCTCCTACGAGCAGTACTTC.

This chain uses TRBV12-3 or TRBV12-4 with TRBJ2-3; 12 bases are a match to TRBD2. The CDR3 covers 14 residues. J was trimmed by 5 bases and V by 5 bases; bases with no gene match: 2. The CDR3 reads CASSTSGGLDTQYF. In nucleotides, the CDR3 is TGTGCCAGCAGTACTAGCGGGGGGCTAGATACGCAGTATTTT.

Only a few counts were recorded for this clonotype. This rearrangement joins TRBV6-6 to TRBJ2-7; D gene ambiguous. The CDR3 spans 11 residues. Trimming took 0 bases from V and 6 from J, leaving 3 bases between them. CDR1 MNHNY and CDR2 SVGAGI come from the germline V gene (reference sequence). This chain's CDR3 is CASSYSVEQYF. In DNA, the CDR3 is TGTGCCAGCAGTTACTCAGTCGAGCAGTACTTC.

This sequence joins TRBV29-1 and TRBJ2-7, with D maybe TRBD2 (6 bases). CDR1 is SQVTM and CDR2 is ANQGSEA in the germline V gene. The CDR3 has 12 amino acids. V was pared by 6 bases and J by 3 bases, with 12 bases between. CDR3 sequence: CSVGTQYYEQYF. CDR3 coding DNA: TGCAGCGTCGGGACTCAATACTACGAGCAGTACTTC.